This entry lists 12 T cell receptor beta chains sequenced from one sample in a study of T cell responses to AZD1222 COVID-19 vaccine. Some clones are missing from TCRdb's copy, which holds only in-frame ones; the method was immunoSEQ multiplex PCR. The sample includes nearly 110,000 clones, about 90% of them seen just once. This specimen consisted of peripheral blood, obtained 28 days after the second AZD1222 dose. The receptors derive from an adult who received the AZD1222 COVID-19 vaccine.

The CDR3, as DNA: TGTGCCAGCAGTCCTCTCAATGAGCAGTTCTTC. Its protein product is CASSPLNEQFF. V gene TRBV25-1 combines with J gene TRBJ2-1; no clear D gene. V was shortened by 5 bases and J by 6 bases, with 5 bases between the two germline ends. Germline values: CDR1 MGHDK, CDR2 SYGVNS. The CDR3 totals 11 residues.

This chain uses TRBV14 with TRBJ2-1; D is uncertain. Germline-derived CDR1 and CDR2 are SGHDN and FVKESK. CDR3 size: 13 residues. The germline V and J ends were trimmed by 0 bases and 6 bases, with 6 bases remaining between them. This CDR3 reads CASSQDDANEQFF. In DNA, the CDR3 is TGTGCCAGCAGCCAAGATGACGCCAATGAGCAGTTCTTC.

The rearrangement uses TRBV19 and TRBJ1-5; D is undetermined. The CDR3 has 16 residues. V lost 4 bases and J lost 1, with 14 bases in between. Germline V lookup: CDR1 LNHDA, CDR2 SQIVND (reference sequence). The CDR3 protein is CASSTRPGGSNQPQHF. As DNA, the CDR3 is TGTGCCAGTAGTACCAGGCCCGGAGGGAGCAATCAGCCCCAGCATTTT. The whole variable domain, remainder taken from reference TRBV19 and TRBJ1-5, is DGGITQSPKYLFRKEGQNVTLSCEQNLNHDAMYWYRQDPGQGLRLIYYSQIVNDFQKGDIAEGYSVSREKKESFPLTVTSAQKNPTAFYLCASSTRPGGSNQPQHFGDGTRLSIL.

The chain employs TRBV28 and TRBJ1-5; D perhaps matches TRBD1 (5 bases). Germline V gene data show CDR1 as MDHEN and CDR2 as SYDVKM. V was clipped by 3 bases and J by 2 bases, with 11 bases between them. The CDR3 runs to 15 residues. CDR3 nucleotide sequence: TGTGCCAGCAGTTTGGGGCTTAGTCGCAATCAGCCCCAGCATTTT. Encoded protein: CASSLGLSRNQPQHF.

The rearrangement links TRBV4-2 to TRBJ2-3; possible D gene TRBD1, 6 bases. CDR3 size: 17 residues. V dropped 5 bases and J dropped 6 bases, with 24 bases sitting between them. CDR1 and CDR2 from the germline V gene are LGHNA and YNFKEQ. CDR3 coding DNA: TGTGCCAGCAGCTTCGTTGAAGGGGGACGAACGAGGGATACGCAGTATTTT. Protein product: CASSFVEGGRTRDTQYF.

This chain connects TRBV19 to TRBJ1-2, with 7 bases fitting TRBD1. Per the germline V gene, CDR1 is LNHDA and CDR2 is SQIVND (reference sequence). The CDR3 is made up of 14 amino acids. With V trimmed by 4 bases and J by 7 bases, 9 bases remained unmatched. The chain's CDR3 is CASSRGQPFAGYTF. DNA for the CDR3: TGTGCCAGTAGTAGGGGACAGCCATTTGCTGGCTACACCTTC.

CDR3 amino acids: CASSLGTSGSVTQYF. As DNA, the CDR3 is TGTGCCAGCAGCCTAGGGACTAGCGGGTCCGTCACGCAGTATTTT. The gene calls are TRBV9 and TRBJ2-3, with 12 nucleotides matching TRBD2. The germline CDR1 and CDR2 sequences are SGDLS and YYNGEE. The CDR3 loop spans 15 amino acids. Trimming removed 4 bases from V and 9 bases from J; junction bases left unmatched: 9.

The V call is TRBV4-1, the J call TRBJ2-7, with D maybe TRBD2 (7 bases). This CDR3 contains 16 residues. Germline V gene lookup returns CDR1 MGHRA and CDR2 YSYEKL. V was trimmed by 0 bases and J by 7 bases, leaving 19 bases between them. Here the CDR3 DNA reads TGCGCCAGCAGCCAAGAGCCCGGGGGGCGCTTGTGGGAGCAGTACTTC. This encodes CASSQEPGGRLWEQYF.

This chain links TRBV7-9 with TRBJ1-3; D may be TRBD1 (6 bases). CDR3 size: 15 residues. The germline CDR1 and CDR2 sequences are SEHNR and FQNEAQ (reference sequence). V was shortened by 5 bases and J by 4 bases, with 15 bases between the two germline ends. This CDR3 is CASSPLQGRGNTIYF. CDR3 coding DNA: TGTGCCAGCAGCCCCCTACAGGGAAGAGGAAACACCATATATTTT.

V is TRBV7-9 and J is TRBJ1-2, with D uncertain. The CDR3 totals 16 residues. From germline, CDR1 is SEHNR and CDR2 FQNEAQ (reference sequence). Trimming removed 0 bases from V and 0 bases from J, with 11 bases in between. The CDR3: CASSLAIWGANYGYTF. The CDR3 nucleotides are TGTGCCAGCAGCTTAGCCATCTGGGGAGCTAACTATGGCTACACCTTC.

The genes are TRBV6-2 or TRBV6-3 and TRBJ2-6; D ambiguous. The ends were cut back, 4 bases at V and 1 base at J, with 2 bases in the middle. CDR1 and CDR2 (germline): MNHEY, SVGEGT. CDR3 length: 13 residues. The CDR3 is CASSWSGANVLTF. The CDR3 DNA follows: TGTGCCAGCAGTTGGTCTGGGGCCAACGTCCTGACTTTC.

The CDR3, as DNA: TGTGCCAGCAGCTTAGCGCCCGGGGTTGTCAATCAGCCCCAGCATTTT. It is translated as CASSLAPGVVNQPQHF. The rearrangement uses TRBV7-2 and TRBJ1-5; no clear D gene. Trimming took off 0 bases at V and 3 bases at J, with 12 bases between the two ends. Germline-derived CDR1 and CDR2 are SGHTA and FQGNSA. This CDR3 has 16 amino acids.